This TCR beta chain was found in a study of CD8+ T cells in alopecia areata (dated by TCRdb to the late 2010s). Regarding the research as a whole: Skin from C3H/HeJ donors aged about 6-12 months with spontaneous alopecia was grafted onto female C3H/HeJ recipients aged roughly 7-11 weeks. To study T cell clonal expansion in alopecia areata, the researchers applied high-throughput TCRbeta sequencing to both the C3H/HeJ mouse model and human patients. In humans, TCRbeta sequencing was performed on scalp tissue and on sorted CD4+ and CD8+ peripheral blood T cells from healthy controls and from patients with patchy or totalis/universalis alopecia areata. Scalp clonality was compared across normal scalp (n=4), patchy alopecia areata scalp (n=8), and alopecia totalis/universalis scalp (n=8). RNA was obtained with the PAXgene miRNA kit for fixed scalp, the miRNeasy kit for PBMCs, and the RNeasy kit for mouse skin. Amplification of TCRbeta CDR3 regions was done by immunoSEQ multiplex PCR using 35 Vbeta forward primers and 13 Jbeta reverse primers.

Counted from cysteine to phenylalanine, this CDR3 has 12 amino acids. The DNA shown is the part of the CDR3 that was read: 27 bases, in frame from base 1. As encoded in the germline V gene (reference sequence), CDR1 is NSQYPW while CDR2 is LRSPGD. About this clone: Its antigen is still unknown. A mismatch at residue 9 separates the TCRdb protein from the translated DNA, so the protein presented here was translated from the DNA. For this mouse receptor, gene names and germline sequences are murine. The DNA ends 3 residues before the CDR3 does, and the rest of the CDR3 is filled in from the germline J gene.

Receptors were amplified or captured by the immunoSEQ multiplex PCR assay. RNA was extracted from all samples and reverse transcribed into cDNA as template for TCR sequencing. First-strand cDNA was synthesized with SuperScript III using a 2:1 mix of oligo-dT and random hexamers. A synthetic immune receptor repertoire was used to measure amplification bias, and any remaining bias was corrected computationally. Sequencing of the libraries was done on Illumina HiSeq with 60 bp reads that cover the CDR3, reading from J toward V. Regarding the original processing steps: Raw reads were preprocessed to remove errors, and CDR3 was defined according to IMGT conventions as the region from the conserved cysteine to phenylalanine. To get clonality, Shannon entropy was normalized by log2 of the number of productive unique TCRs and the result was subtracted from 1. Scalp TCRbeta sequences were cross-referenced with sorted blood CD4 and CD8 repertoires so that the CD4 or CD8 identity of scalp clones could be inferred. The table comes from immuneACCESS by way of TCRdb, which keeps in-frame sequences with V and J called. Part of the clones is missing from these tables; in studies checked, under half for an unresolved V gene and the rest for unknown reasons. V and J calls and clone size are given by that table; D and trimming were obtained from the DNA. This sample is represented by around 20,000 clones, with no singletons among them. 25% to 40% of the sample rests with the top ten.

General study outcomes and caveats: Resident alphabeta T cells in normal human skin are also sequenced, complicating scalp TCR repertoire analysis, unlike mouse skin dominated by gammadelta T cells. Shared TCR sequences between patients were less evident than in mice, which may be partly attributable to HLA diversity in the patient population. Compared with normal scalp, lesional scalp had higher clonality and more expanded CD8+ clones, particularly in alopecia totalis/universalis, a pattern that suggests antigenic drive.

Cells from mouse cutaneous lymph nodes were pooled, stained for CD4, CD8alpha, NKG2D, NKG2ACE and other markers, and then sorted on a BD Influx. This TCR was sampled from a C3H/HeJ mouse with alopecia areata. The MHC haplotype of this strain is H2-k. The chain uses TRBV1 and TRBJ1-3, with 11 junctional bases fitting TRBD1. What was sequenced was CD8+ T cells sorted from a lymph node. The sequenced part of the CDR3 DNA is TGCACCTGCAGAGGGACAGGGGGTACG. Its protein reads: CTCRGTGGT. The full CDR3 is CTCRGTGGTLYF.